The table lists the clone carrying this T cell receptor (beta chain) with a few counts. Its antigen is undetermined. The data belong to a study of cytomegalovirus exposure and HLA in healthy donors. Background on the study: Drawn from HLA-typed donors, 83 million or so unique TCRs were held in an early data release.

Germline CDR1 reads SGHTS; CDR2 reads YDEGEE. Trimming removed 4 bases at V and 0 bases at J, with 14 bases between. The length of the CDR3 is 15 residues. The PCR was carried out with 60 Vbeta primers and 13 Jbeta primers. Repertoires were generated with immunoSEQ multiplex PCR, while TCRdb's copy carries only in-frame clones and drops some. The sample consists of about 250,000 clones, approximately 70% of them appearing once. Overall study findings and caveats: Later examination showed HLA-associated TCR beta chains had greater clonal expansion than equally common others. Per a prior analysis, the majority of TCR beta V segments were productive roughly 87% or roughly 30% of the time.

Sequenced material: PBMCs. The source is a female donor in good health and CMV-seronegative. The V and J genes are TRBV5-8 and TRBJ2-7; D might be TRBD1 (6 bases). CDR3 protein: CASSIDRRSSYEQYF. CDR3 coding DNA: TGTGCCAGCAGCATTGACAGGCGGAGCTCCTACGAGCAGTACTTC.